Below, one TCR beta chain is given with its context. The antigen is undetermined. Compared with germline, one end of the junction differs, possibly owing to a read error. The data belong to a study of CD8 T cells in Susac syndrome. The CDR3 is 14 amino acids. Germline loops: CDR1 LGHNA, CDR2 YSLEER. Healthy donors matched for age and sex were used as controls. TEMRA cells were enriched by FACS, and CD4+ and CD8+ T cells were negatively isolated. After extraction with the RNeasy kit, 0.5 to 1 ug of the RNA was reverse transcribed using random hexamers. Amplification of TCR beta CDR3 across 54 Vbeta and 13 Jbeta was performed with immunoSEQ multiplex PCR. MiXCR was run by TCRdb on the immunoSEQ multiplex PCR reads, yielding one entry per CDR3 protein. The sample lists approximately 100,000 distinct CDR3 sequences; 85% to 95% were seen once. Study-wide findings and caveats: The TCR sequencing and HLA analysis in the study involved a relatively small number of individuals, as the study acknowledged.

The receptor was isolated from a human donor in good health. The chain links TRBV4-3 to TRBJ1-1, with D unclear. The sample taken for sequencing was CD8+ T cells from PBMCs. CDR3 in DNA: TGCGCCAGCGGCCAAGAATCTTTGCACACTGAAGCTTTCTTT. Encoded protein: CASGQESLHTEAFF.